What follows is one T cell receptor beta chain and its context. Its antigen is not identified. This sample was included in a study of T cell responses to AZD1222 COVID-19 vaccine. Across the whole study: Pooling was applied to second doses at about 4 or about 12 weeks.

Libraries were prepared by immunoSEQ multiplex PCR; TCRdb keeps only in-frame clonotypes and omits some of them. Of 95,000 to 150,000 clones listed, approximately 92% were seen once; the top ten hold 14%. General observations from the study: No day 14 peak samples; only post-peak repertoires were characterized. There were mostly white British donors and more females than males, and clonal diversity was possibly underestimated. Vaccine-related CD4 TCRs covered spike, predominating at 160-218 and 743-854.

This clonotype was obtained from an adult in good health. The material sequenced was peripheral blood, taken on day 0 of AZD1222 vaccination.

This CDR3 reads CASSEGTGFYEQYF. The DNA of the CDR3 is TGCGCCAGCAGTGAGGGGACAGGGTTCTACGAGCAGTACTTC. J is TRBJ2-7 and V is TRBV10-1; 9 positions match TRBD1. The CDR3 runs 14 residues. Germline V gene data show CDR1 as WNHNN and CDR2 as SYGVQD (reference sequence). V trimming: 2 bases; J trimming: 3 bases; junction bases outside the gene matches: 2.